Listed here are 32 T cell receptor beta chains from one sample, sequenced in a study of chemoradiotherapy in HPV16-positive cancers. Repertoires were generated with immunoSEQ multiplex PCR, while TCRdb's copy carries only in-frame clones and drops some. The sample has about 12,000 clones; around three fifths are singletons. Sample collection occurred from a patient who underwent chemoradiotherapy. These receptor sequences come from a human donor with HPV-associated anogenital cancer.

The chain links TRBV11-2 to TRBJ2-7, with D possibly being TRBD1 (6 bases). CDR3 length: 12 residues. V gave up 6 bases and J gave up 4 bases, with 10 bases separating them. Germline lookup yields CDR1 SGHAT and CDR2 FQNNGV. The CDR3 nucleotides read TGTGCCAGCAGTTACACAGGGTACGAGCAGTACTTC. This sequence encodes CASSYTGYEQYF.

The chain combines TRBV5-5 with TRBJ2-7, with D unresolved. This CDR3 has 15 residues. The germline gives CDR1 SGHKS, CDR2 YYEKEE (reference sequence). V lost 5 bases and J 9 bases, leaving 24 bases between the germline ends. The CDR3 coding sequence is TGTGCCAGCAGTAGTAGTATATGGACCGCCGTTGCGCAGTACTTC. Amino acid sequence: CASSSSIWTAVAQYF.

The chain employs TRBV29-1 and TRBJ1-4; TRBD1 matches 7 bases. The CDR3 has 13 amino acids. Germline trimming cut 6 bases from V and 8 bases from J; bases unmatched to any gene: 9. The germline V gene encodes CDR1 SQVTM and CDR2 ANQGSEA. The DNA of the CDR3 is TGCAGCGTGGCTAAACAGGGGAACGAAAAACTGTTTTTT. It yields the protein CSVAKQGNEKLFF.

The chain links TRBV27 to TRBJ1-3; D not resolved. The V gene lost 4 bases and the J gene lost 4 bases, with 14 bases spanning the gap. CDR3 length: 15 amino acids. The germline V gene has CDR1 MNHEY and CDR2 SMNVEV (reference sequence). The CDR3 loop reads CASSSPVKSGNTIYF. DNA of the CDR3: TGTGCCAGCAGTTCCCCCGTCAAAAGCGGAAACACCATATATTTT.

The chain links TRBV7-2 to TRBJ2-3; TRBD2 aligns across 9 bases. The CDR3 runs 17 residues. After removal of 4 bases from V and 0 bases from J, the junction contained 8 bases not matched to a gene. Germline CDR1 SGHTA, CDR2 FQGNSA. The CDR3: CASSWKTSGRSTDTQYF. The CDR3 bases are TGTGCCAGCAGCTGGAAAACTAGCGGGCGAAGCACAGATACGCAGTATTTT.

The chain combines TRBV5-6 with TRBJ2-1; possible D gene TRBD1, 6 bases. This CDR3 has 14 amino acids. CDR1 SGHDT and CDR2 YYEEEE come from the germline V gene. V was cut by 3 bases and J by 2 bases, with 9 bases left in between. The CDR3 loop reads CASSSDSPYNEQFF. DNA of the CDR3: TGTGCCAGCAGCTCGGACAGTCCCTACAATGAGCAGTTCTTC.

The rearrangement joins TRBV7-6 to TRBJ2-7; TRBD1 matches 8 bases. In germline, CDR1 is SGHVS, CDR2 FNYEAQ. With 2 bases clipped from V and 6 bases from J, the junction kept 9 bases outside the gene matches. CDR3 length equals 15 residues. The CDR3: CASSLSRTGRFEQYF. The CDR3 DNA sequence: TGTGCCAGCAGCTTATCCCGGACAGGGCGATTCGAGCAGTACTTC.

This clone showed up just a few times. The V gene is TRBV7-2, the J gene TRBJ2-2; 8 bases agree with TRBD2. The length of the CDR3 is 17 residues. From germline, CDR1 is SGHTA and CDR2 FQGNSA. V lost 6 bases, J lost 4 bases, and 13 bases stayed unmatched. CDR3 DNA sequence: TGTGCCAGCAGTCCCCTTAGTATCGGACTAGCCACCGGGGAGCTGTTTTTT. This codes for CASSPLSIGLATGELFF.

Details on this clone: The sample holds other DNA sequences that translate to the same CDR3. The CDR3 loop is CASSQQGYGYTF. CDR3 sequence (DNA): TGTGCCAGCAGCCAACAGGGGTATGGCTACACCTTC. The chain has TRBV5-5 and TRBJ1-2, with 7 bases lining up with TRBD1. J lost 5 bases, V lost 4 bases, and 2 bases had no gene match. The CDR3 consists of 12 residues. Per germline, CDR1 SGHKS and CDR2 YYEKEE (reference sequence).

CDR3 coding DNA: TGTGCCAGCAGCTTGCAGGGGATCGCGGAGACCCAGTACTTC. This codes for CASSLQGIAETQYF. The J gene is TRBJ2-5, the V gene TRBV5-5, with a possible D match to TRBD1 (6 bases). Trimming removed 1 base at V and 5 bases at J, with 12 bases between. The length of the CDR3 is 14 residues. Looked up from germline, CDR1 is SGHKS and CDR2 is YYEKEE (reference sequence).

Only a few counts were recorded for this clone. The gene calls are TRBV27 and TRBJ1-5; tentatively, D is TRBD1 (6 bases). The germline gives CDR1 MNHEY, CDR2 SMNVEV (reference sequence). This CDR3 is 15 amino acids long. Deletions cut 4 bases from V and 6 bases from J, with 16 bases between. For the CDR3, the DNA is TGTGCCAGCAGTTCAGGACAGCCCGATGGTCAGCCCCAGCATTTT. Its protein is CASSSGQPDGQPQHF.

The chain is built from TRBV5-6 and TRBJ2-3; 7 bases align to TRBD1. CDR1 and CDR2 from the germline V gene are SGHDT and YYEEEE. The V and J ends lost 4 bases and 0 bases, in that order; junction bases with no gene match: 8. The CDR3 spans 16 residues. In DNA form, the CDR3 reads TGTGCCAGCAGCATAAGACAGGGAGTAAGCACAGATACGCAGTATTTT. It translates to CASSIRQGVSTDTQYF.

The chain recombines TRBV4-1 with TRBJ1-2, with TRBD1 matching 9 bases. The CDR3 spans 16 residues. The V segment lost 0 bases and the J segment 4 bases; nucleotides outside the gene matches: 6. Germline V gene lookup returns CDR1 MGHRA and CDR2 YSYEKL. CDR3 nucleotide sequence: TGCGCCAGCAGCCAAGATCTCACAGGGGGCTTCTATGGCTACACCTTC. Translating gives CASSQDLTGGFYGYTF.

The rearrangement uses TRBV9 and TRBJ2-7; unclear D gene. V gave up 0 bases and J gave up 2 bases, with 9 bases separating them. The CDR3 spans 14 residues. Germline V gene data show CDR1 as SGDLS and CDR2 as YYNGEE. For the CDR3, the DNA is TGTGCCAGCAGCGTAGACCCGAGCCCCTACGAGCAGTACTTC. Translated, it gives CASSVDPSPYEQYF.

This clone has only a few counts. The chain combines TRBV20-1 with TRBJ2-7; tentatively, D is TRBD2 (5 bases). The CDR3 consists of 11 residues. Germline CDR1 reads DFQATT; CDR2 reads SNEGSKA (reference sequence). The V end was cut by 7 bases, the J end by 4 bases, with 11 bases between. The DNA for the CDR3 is TGCAGTGTCCGTGGGGAGTACGAGCAGTACTTC. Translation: CSVRGEYEQYF.

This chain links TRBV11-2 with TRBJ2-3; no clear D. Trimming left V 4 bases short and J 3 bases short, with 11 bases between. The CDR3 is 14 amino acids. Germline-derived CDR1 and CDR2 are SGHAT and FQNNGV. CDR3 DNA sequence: TGTGCCAGCAGCTCAACGGAAGGGACAGATACGCAGTATTTT. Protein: CASSSTEGTDTQYF.

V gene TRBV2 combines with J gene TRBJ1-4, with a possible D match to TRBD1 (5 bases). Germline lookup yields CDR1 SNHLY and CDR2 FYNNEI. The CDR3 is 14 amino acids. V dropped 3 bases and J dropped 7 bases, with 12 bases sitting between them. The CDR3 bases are TGTGCCAGCAGTGATACAGTGAGGGGTGAAAAACTGTTTTTT. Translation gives CASSDTVRGEKLFF. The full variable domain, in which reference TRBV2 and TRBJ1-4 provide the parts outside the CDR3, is EPEVTQTPSHQVTQMGQEVILRCVPISNHLYFYWYRQILGQKVEFLVSFYNNEISEKSEIFDDQFSVERPDGSNFTLKIRSTKLEDSAMYFCASSDTVRGEKLFFGSGTQLSVL.

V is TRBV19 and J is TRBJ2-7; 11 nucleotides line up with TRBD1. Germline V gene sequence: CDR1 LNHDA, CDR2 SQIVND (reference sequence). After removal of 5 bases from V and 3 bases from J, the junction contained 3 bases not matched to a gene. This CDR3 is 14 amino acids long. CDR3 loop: CASSAGTGGYEQYF. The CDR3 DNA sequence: TGTGCCAGTAGTGCCGGGACAGGGGGCTACGAGCAGTACTTC.

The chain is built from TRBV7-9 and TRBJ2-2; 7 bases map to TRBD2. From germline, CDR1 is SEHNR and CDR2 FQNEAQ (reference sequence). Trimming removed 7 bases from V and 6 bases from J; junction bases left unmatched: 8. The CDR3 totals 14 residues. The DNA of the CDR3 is TGTGCCAGCATCCCGGGGGGAAAGGCCGGGGAGCTGTTTTTT. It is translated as CASIPGGKAGELFF.

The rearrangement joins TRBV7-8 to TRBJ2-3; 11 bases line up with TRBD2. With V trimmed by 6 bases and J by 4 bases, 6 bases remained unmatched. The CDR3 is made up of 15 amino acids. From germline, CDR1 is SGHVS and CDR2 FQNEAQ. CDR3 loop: CASRSVSGGADTQYF. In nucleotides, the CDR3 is TGTGCCAGCAGATCGGTTAGCGGGGGGGCAGATACGCAGTATTTT.

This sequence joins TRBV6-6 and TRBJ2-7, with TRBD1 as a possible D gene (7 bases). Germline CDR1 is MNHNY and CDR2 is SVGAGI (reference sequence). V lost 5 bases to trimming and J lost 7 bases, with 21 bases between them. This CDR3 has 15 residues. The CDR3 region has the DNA TGTGCCAGCAGTCTACTAAACGAGGGGGCGGGGGAGCAGTACTTC. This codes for CASSLLNEGAGEQYF.

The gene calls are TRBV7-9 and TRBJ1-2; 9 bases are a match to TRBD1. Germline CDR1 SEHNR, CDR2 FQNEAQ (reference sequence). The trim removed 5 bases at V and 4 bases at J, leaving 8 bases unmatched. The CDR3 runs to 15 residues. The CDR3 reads CASSPGQGGGYGYTF. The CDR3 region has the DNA TGTGCCAGCAGCCCGGGACAGGGAGGGGGCTATGGCTACACCTTC.

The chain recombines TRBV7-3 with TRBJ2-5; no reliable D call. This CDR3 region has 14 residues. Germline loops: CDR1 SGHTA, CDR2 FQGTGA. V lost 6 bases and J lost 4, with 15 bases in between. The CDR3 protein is CASSPSASLETQYF. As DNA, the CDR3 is TGTGCCAGCAGTCCCTCAGCGAGTCTAGAGACCCAGTACTTC.

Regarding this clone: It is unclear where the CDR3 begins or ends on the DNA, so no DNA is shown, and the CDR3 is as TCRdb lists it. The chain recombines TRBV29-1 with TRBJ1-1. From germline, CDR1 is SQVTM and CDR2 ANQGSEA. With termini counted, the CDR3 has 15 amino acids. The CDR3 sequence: CSVGGGTEAFFGAFF.

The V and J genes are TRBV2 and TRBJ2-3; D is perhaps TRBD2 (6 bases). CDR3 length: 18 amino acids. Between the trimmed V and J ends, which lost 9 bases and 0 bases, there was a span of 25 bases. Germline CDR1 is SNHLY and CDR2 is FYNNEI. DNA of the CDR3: TGTGCCAGTTCATTTATTGTTAGCGGTTATACTAGCACAGATACGCAGTATTTT. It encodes CASSFIVSGYTSTDTQYF. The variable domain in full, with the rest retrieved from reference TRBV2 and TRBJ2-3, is EPEVTQTPSHQVTQMGQEVILRCVPISNHLYFYWYRQILGQKVEFLVSFYNNEISEKSEIFDDQFSVERPDGSNFTLKIRSTKLEDSAMYFCASSFIVSGYTSTDTQYFGPGTRLTVL.

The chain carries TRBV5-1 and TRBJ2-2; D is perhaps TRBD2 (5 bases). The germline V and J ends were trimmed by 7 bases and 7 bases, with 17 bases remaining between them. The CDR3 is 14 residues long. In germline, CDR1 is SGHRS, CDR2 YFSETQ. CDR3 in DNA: TGCGCCAGCTGTCAGACCCCGGGGATCGGGGAGCTGTTTTTT. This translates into CASCQTPGIGELFF.

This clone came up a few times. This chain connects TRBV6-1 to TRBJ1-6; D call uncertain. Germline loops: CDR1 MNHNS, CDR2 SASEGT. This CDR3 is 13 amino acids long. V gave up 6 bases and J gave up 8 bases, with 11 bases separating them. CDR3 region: CASSLGRDSPLHF. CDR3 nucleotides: TGTGCCAGCAGCTTGGGGAGAGATTCACCCCTCCACTTT.

CDR3 nucleotides: TGTGCCAGCAGACCCCTTTGGGGGCCAATTACAGCGGGCTACGAGCAGTACTTC. It is translated as CASRPLWGPITAGYEQYF. The chain carries TRBV27 and TRBJ2-7; D may be TRBD1 or TRBD2 (6 bases each). Per the germline V gene, CDR1 is MNHEY and CDR2 is SMNVEV (reference sequence). V gave up 6 bases and J gave up 3 bases, with 27 bases separating them. CDR3 length: 18 residues.

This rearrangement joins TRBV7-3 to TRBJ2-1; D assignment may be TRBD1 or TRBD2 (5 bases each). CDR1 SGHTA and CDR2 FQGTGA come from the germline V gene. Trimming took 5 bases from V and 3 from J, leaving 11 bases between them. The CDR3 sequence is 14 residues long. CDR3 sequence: CASSPGTLYNEQFF. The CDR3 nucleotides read TGTGCCAGCAGCCCCGGGACGCTCTACAATGAGCAGTTCTTC.

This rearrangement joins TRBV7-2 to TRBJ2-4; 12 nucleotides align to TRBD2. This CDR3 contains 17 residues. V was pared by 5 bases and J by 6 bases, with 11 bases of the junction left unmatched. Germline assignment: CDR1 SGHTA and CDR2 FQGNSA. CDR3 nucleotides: TGTGCCAGCAGCGCCCGACTAGCGGGGGCCATTGGAAACATTCAGTACTTC. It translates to CASSARLAGAIGNIQYF.

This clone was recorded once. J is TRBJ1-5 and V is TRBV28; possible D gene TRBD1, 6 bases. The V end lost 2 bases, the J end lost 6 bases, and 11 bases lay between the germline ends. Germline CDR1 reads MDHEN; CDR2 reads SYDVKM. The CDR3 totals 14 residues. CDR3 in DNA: TGTGCCAGCAGTTTAAACCAGGGGACTCAGCCCCAGCATTTT. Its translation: CASSLNQGTQPQHF.

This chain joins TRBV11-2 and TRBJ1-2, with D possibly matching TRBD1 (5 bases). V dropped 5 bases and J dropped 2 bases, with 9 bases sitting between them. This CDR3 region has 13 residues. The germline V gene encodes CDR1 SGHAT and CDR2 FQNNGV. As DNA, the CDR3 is TGTGCCAGCAGCCAAGGACAAAACTATGGCTACACCTTC. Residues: CASSQGQNYGYTF.